This T cell receptor (beta chain) was retrieved from a study of T cell responses to AZD1222 COVID-19 vaccine listed by TCRdb under 2021. Background for the entire study: AZD1222 recipients whose second dose came at about 4 weeks and those whose second dose came at about 12 weeks were combined into one group, since spike-specific TCR depth and breadth did not differ between the two schedules. A total of 230 to 250 trial participants underwent TCR sequencing, of whom 200 to 220 received two doses of AZD1222 and 26 received two doses of the MenACWY control vaccine. Trial participants were enrolled by age into 18-55, 56-69 and 70-plus year subgroups, with roughly 150, 30 and 60 TCR-sequenced participants respectively.

The CDR3 regions of human TCRbeta chains were analyzed by immunosequencing. On the authors' methods: Repertoire TCRs were checked for matches against a reference library of SARS-CoV-2-specific TCRs that had been generated using the MIRA antigen-specificity platform. Breadth meant the fraction of unique TCRs that were SARS-CoV-2-associated, whereas depth meant the fraction of total T cells that were SARS-CoV-2-associated. Each spike-specific TCR was assigned to its reactive spike region and to a CD4 or CD8 class using the MIRA data. Log10-transformed breadth and depth values were compared by one-way ANOVA with Sidak's multiple comparisons tests. TCRdb took this table from immuneACCESS and kept in-frame rearrangements with V and J called. Such tables lack part of the clones; where checked against another copy, unresolved V genes explain under half of the gap, and the rest is unexplained. Clone size and the V and J calls come from that table; the DNA yielded D and trimming. This sample comprises fewer than 200,000 clones, approximately 92% of them detected only once. More than 9% of the sample comes from the top ten.

Summary of the overall study and its limitations: In the small 56-69-year group, the increase in depth fell short of significance, most likely because of low power. The vaccine-associated CD4 TCRs covered the entire spike protein, and the dominant responses fell in regions 160-218 and 743-854. No day 14 peak-response samples were available, so repertoires were characterized only after the peak T cell response. Most participants were white British and females outnumbered males, and the authors suggested that clonal diversity may have been underestimated. Conclusions about previously exposed vaccinees were limited because only six AZD1222 recipients were SARS-CoV-2 seropositive at baseline. Spike-specific TCR breadth and depth rose significantly after two AZD1222 doses compared with day 0 and with MenACWY recipients. Epitopes outside the regions mutated in the B.1.351 and B.1.1.7 variants were reportedly recognized by nearly half of the unique spike-specific TCRs.

Worth noting for this clone: The antigen it binds to is not known. No quality values exist for individual bases; no much larger clone is one base distant.

The time point label, as the study defines it: baseline before first vaccination. The vaccinee samples were drawn from two UK trials, COV001 and COV002, one of which was a single-blind randomized controlled phase 2/3 trial testing AZD1222 (ChAdOx1 nCoV-19) in healthy adults. For TCRbeta chain sequencing, PBMC samples were collected from trial participants at day 0 and at day 28 after the second dose. The sample in question was peripheral blood, obtained on day 0 of AZD1222 vaccination. This clonotype was obtained from an adult in good health.

The DNA sequence reads TGTGCCAGCAGCTCCTGGGGGATTAACACCGGGGAGCTGTTTTTT. Translated, this gives CASSSWGINTGELFF. This receptor chain uses TRBV7-9 and TRBJ2-2, with the D gene tentatively TRBD1 or TRBD2, based on 5 matching bases in each. The germline V gene (reference sequence) provides CDR1 SEHNR and CDR2 FQNEAQ. From the cysteine up to the phenylalanine, the CDR3 has a length of 15 residues. Left in the record is the CDR3 DNA by itself, 45 bases read in frame from the first base. V gives up 4 bases and J gives up 2 bases, and the segment between their germline ends measures 11 bases.